The source of this T cell receptor beta chain is a study of T cell repertoires in cytomegalovirus infection. Across the whole study: CMV epitopes that were recently identified and HLA-C-restricted were used alongside well-studied HLA-B-restricted ones. An indication of both CMV infection and matching HLA type came from public TCR beta signatures.

Germline V gene lookup returns CDR1 SGHDN and CDR2 FVKESK. V trimming: 3 bases; J trimming: 2 bases; junction bases outside the gene matches: 3. The CDR3 has 15 amino acids. Each CDR3 protein gets one entry after TCRdb re-called the reads with MiXCR. The sample includes 650,000 to 900,000 distinct CDR3 sequences, around a third of them seen just once. This clonotype came up once. What it binds is unknown. General study findings and limits: HLA-C-restricted CMV-specific TCR beta clonotypes were dominant in the ex vivo response.

Specimen: cultured CD8+ T cells from PBMCs, collected from culture after CMV antigen stimulation. The chain links TRBV14 to TRBJ1-4; 7 bases are shared with TRBD1. The clonotype comes from a human donor in good health (CMV status not recorded). Some clones in this sample may be carry-over from other donors' samples. CDR3 nucleotide sequence: TGTGCCAGCAGCCAGACAGGGACGACTAATGAAAAACTGTTTTTT. Its protein product is CASSQTGTTNEKLFF.